A selection of T cell receptor beta chains follows, all from one sample in a study of OX40 agonist ivuxolimab in advanced cancers. Assay used: immunoSEQ multiplex PCR; TCRdb lists only in-frame clones, some missing. The data contain over 9,500 clones, around four fifths of them singletons. Here the sequenced sample was CD4+ or CD8+ T cells sorted from blood, taken in a trial of the OX40 agonist ivuxolimab. These receptors all come from an adult with an advanced solid tumor such as melanoma, head and neck, liver or kidney cancer. Each CDR3 is given with its conserved first and last residue. A D gene is named only where the DNA matches it firmly. Clone size appears in some rows only: once, few, many, or a class for an expanded clone.

TRBV5-6	TRBJ2-3	-	TRBD2	TGTGCCAGCAGCCCGGAAAACGCGGGGGGGGGCACAGATACGCAGTATTTT	CASSPENAGGGTDTQYF
TRBV30	TRBJ1-1	-	-	TGTGCCTGGAGCGGAGTCCCTCCAGGGAATTTCTTT	CAWSGVPPGNFF
TRBV29-1	TRBJ1-2	-	-	TGCAGCGTTGAAGGGGCCAGGGGTTATGGCTACACCTTC	CSVEGARGYGYTF
TRBV2	TRBJ2-1	few	TRBD2	TGTGCCAGCAGTGAATCCCTAGCGGGAGCGGATAATGAGCAGTTCTTC	CASSESLAGADNEQFF
TRBV4-1	TRBJ1-1	-	-	TGCGCCAGCAGCCAAGTCTCAAGTAGCACTATGAACACTGAAGCTTTCTTT	CASSQVSSSTMNTEAFF
TRBV13	TRBJ1-2	-	-	TGTGCCAGCAGCTTAGGCCACGGGGCACGGGGTGGCTACACCTTC	CASSLGHGARGGYTF
TRBV4-2	TRBJ2-2	few	TRBD2	TGTGCCAGCAGCCAAGTAACTAGCGGGGGGCGTAACACCGGGGAGCTGTTTTTT	CASSQVTSGGRNTGELFF
TRBV6-5	TRBJ2-5	-	-	TGTGCCAGCAGTTACCTAGGGACGGACGAAGAGACCCAGTACTTC	CASSYLGTDEETQYF
TRBV30	TRBJ1-1	-	TRBD1	TGTGCCTGGAGTACGACAGGGGGCAGCTCTGAAGCTTTCTTT	CAWSTTGGSSEAFF
TRBV7-8	TRBJ2-1	-	-	TGTGCCAGCAGCTTAGCACTATCGGCCAGCGGAAGCTCCTACAATGAGCAGTTCTTC	CASSLALSASGSSYNEQFF
TRBV27	TRBJ2-7	-	-	TGTGCCAGCAGAGACAGCTACGAGCAGTACTTC	CASRDSYEQYF
TRBV19	TRBJ1-5	-	-	TGTGCCAGTAGTATAGCCTGGAGGGACGGTCAGCCCCAGCATTTT	CASSIAWRDGQPQHF
TRBV4-1	TRBJ2-2	-	TRBD1	TGCGCCAGCAGCCAGGGACAGGGGGCCGAAACCGGGGAGCTGTTTTTT	CASSQGQGAETGELFF
TRBV9	TRBJ1-2	-	-	TGTGCCAGCAGCCCCGAGGCGAACTATGGCTACACCTTC	CASSPEANYGYTF
TRBV4-1	TRBJ2-7	-	-	TGCGCCAGCAGCCACAAACAGGGTATGGGCGAGCAGTACTTC	CASSHKQGMGEQYF
TRBV5-5	TRBJ2-5	-	TRBD2	TGTGCCAGCAGCTTGCCTAGCGGGGGGGCTGGGGAGACCCAGTACTTC	CASSLPSGGAGETQYF
TRBV30	TRBJ1-1	-	-	TGTGCCTGCGCACCGGGCCGGGGTCTAATTGTTGTGAACACTGAAGCTTTCTTT	CACAPGRGLIVVNTEAFF
TRBV6-6	TRBJ2-7	few	-	TGTGCCAGCAGTAGCCCCCATAGCTCCTACGAGCAGTACTTC	CASSSPHSSYEQYF
TRBV6-6	TRBJ1-2	-	-	TGTGCCAGCATCACGGGCGGGGACTATGGCTACACCTTC	CASITGGDYGYTF
TRBV6-1	TRBJ2-7	-	TRBD1	TGTGCCAGCAGTGAAGAGGAGACAGGGTCTAACGAGCAGTACTTC	CASSEEETGSNEQYF
TRBV6-1	TRBJ2-1	few	-	TGTGCCAGCCAGGAGGTGGTGAGCTCCTACAATGAGCAGTTCTTC	CASQEVVSSYNEQFF
TRBV7-8	TRBJ1-1	-	-	TGTGCCAGCAGCTTGGCGGGGAACACTGAAGCTTTCTTT	CASSLAGNTEAFF
TRBV10-2	TRBJ2-1	few	-	TGCGCCATCGGAGGTTTCTCCGCCAATGAGCAGTTCTTC	CAIGGFSANEQFF
TRBV7-9	TRBJ1-3	-	-	TGTGCCAGCAGCTCCGCGGAAGGGGGCTCTGGAAACACCATATATTTT	CASSSAEGGSGNTIYF
TRBV19	TRBJ2-1	few	-	TGTGCCAGTAGTATACTCCCCCTCGCATACGGACCCTACAATGAGCAGTTCTTC	CASSILPLAYGPYNEQFF
TRBV11-2	TRBJ2-7	-	-	TGTGCCAGCGCACCGGGGTTGGGGGCCTACGAGCAGTACTTC	CASAPGLGAYEQYF
TRBV11-3	TRBJ2-3	-	TRBD2	TGTGCCAGCAGCGTAACTAGCGGGAGACCGGGTGGAGATACGCAGTATTTT	CASSVTSGRPGGDTQYF
TRBV9	TRBJ2-3	-	-	TGTGCCAGCAGCGCACCCCGGGGACTCAGCACAGATACGCAGTATTTT	CASSAPRGLSTDTQYF
TRBV11-3	TRBJ2-7	-	-	TGTGCCAGCAGCTTAGGGGTTGACTTTACCTACGAGCAGTACTTC	CASSLGVDFTYEQYF
TRBV2	TRBJ1-5	-	-	TGTGCCAGCACCCCCATGGACACTGATCAGCCCCAGCATTTT	CASTPMDTDQPQHF
TRBV28	TRBJ2-7	medium-sized	TRBD1	TGTGCCAGCAGTTTGTTACAGGGGGTCGAGCAGTACTTC	CASSLLQGVEQYF
TRBV4-1	TRBJ2-5	-	-	TGCGCCAGCAGCCAAGATGGGGAAGTACAAGAGACCCAGTACTTC	CASSQDGEVQETQYF
TRBV4-1	TRBJ2-4	-	-	TGCGCCAGCAGCCAAGGGGCCGGGGGAAACAGGGGAGCCAAAAACATTCAGTACTTC	CASSQGAGGNRGAKNIQYF
TRBV15	TRBJ2-1	once	-	TGTGCCACCCATCCGGACGGAACCCTCTCCTACAATGAGCAGTTCTTC	CATHPDGTLSYNEQFF
TRBV14	TRBJ2-1	-	-	TGTGCCAGCAGCCAAGAACTAGGCGAGCAGTTCTTC	CASSQELGEQFF
TRBV2	TRBJ2-7	-	TRBD1	TGTGCCACCTACCCCGGGACAGGGTACTACGAGCAGTACTTC	CATYPGTGYYEQYF
TRBV30	TRBJ2-7	few	TRBD1	TGTGCCTGGAGTCTAGGGACAGCAACCTACGAGCAGTACTTC	CAWSLGTATYEQYF
TRBV12-2	TRBJ2-3	-	-	TGTGCAAGTCGCTCCTCCGGGACTAGCGCTTCTTCGGCCACAGATACGCAGTATTTT	CASRSSGTSASSATDTQYF